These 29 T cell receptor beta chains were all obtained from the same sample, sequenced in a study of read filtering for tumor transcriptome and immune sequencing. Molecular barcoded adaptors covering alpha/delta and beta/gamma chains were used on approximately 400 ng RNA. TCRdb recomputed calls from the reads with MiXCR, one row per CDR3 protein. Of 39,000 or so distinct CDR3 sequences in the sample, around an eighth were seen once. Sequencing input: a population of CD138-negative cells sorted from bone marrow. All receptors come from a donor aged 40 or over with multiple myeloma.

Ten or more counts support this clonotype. In DNA, the CDR3 is TGCGCCAGCAGCCGGGGGACAGGGGACAATGAGCAGTTCTTC. It translates to CASSRGTGDNEQFF. The chain employs TRBV5-1 and TRBJ2-1, with 10 bases aligning to TRBD1. J gave up 5 bases and V 4 bases, and 3 bases lay outside the gene matches. This CDR3 spans 14 amino acids. The germline gives CDR1 SGHRS, CDR2 YFSETQ.

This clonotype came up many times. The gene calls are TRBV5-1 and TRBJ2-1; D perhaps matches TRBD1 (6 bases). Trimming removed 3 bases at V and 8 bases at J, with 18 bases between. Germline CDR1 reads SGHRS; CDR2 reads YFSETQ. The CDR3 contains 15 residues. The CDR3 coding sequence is TGCGCCAGCAGCTCATACGGGACACTCGGCGATGAGCAGTTCTTC. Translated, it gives CASSSYGTLGDEQFF.

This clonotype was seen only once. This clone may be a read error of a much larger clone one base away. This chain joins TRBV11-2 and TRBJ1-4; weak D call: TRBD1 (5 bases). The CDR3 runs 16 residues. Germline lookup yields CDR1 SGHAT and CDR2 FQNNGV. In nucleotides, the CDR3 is TGTGCCAGCAGCTGGGGGGGAGCCGCAACTAATGAAAAACCGTTTTTT. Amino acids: CASSWGGAATNEKPFF.

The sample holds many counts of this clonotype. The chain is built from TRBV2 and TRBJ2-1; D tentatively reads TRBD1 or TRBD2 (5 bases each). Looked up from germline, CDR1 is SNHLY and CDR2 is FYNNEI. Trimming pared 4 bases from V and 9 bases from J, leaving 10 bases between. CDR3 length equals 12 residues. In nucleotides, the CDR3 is TGTGCCAGCAGTGTGGGGGTTAGTGAGCAGTTCTTC. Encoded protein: CASSVGVSEQFF.

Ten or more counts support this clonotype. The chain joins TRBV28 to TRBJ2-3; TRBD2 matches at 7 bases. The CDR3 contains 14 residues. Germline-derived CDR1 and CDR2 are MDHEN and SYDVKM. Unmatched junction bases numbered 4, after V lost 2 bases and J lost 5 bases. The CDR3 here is CASSLGEGKDTQYF. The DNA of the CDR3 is TGTGCCAGCAGTTTAGGGGAGGGAAAAGATACGCAGTATTTT. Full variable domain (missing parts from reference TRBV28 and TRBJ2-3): DVKVTQSSRYLVKRTGEKVFLECVQDMDHENMFWYRQDPGLGLRLIYFSYDVKMKEKGDIPEGYSVSREKKERFSLILESASTNQTSMYLCASSLGEGKDTQYFGPGTRLTVL.

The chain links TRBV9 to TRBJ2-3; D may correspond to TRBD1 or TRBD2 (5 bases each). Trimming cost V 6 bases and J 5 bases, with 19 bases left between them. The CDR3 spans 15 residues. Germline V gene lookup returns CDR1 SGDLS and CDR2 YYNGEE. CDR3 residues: CASNFEGTGGDTQYF. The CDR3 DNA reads TGTGCCAGCAACTTCGAGGGTACTGGGGGAGATACGCAGTATTTT.

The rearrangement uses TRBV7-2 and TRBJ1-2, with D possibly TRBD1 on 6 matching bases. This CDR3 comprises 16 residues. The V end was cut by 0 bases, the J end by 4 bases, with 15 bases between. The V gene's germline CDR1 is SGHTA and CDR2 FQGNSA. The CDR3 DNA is TGTGCCAGCAGCTTAGCTGGCCCAGGGGCTGGCTATGGCTACACCTTC. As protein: CASSLAGPGAGYGYTF.

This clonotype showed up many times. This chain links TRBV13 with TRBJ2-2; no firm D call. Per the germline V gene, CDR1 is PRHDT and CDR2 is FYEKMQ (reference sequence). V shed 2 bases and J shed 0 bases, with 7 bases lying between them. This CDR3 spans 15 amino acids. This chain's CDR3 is CASSLYGANTGELFF. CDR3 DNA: TGTGCCAGCAGCTTATACGGAGCGAACACCGGGGAGCTGTTTTTT.

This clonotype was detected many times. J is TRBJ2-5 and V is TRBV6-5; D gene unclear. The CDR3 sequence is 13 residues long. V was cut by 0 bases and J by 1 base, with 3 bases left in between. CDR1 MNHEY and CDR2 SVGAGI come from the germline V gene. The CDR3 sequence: CASSYSSQETQYF. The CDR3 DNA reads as TGTGCCAGCAGTTACTCCTCCCAAGAGACCCAGTACTTC.

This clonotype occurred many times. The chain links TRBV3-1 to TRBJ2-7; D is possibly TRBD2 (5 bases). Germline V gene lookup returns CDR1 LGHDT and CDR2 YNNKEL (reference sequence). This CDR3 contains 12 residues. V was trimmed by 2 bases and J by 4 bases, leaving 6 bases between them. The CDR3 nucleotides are TGTGCCAGCAGCCAATCGGGGTACGAGCAGTACTTC. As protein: CASSQSGYEQYF.

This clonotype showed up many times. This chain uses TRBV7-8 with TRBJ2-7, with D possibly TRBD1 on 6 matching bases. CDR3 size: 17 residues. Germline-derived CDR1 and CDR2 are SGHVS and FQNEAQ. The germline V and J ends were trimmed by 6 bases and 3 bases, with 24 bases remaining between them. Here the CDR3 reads CASRAIARGQGHYEQYF. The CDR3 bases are TGTGCCAGCAGGGCCATCGCCAGGGGCCAGGGGCACTACGAGCAGTACTTC.

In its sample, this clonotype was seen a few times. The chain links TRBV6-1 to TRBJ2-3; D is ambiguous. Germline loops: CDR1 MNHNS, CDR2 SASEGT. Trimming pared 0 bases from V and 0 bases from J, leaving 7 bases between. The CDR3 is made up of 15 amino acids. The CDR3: CASSEAQVSTDTQYF. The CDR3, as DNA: TGTGCCAGCAGTGAAGCGCAGGTTAGCACAGATACGCAGTATTTT.

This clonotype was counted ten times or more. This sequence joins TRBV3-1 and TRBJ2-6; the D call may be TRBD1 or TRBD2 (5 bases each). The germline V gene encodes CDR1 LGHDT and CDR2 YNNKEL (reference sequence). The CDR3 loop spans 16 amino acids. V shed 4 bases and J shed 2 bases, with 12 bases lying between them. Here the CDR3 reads CASSPGAEPGANVLTF. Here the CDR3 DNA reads TGTGCCAGCAGCCCCGGGGCAGAACCTGGGGCCAACGTCCTGACTTTC.

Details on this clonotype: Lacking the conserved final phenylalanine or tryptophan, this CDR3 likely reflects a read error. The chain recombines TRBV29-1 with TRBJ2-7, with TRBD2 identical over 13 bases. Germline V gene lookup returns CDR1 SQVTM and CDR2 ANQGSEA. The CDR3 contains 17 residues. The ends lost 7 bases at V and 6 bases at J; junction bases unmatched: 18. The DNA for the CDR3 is TGCAGCGCAGCAGGACTAGCGGGAGTACGGCCCGTAGGCGAGCAGTACTAC. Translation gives CSAAGLAGVRPVGEQYY.

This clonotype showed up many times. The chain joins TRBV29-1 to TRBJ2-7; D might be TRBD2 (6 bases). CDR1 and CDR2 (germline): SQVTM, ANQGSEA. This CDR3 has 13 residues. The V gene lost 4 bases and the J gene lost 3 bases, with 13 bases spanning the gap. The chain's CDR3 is CSVGGTGDYEQYF. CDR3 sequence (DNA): TGCAGCGTTGGCGGGACTGGGGACTACGAGCAGTACTTC.

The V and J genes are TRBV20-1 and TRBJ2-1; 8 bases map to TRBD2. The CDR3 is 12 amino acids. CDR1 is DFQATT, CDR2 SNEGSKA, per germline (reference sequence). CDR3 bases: TGCGATGAGAAGTCACTAGCGGATGAGCAGTTCTTC. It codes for CDEKSLADEQFF.

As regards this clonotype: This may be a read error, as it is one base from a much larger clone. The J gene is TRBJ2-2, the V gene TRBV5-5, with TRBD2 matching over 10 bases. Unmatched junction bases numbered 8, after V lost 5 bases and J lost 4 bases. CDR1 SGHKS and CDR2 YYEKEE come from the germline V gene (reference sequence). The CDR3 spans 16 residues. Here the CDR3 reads CASSRRTSGGTGELFF. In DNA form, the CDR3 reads TGTGCCAGCAGTCGACGGACTAGCGGAGGCACCGGGGAGCTGTTTTTT. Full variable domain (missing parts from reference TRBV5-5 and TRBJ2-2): DAGVTQSPTHLIKTRGQQVTLRCSPISGHKSVSWYQQVLGQGPQFIFQYYEKEERGRGNFPDRFSARQFPNYSSELNVNALLLGDSALYLCASSRRTSGGTGELFFGEGSRLTVL.

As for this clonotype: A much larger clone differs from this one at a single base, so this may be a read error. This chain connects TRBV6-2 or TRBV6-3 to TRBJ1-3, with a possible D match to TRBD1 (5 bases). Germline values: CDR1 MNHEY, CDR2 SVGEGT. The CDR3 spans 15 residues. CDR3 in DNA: TGTGCCATCAGTTACTTAACAGGCGCTGGAAACACCATATATTTT. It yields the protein CAISYLTGAGNTIYF.

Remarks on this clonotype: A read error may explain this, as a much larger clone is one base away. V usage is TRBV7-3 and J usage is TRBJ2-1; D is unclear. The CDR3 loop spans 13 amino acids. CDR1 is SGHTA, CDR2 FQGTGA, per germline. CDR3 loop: CASSCRPYNGQFF. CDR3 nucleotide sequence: TGTGCCAGCAGCTGCCGACCGTACAATGGGCAGTTCTTC.

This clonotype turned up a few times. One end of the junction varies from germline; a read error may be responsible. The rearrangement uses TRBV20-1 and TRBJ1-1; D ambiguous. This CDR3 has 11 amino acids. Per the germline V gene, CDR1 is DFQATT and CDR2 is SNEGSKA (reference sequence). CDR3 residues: CGASQTTEAFF. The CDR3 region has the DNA TGCGGTGCCTCGCAGACCACTGAAGCTTTCTTT.

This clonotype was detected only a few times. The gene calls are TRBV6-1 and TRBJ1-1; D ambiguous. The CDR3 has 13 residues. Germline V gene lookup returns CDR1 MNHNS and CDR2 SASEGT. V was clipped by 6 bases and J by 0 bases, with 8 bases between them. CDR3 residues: CASRYEMNTEAFF. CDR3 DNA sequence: TGTGCCAGCAGGTACGAGATGAACACTGAAGCTTTCTTT.

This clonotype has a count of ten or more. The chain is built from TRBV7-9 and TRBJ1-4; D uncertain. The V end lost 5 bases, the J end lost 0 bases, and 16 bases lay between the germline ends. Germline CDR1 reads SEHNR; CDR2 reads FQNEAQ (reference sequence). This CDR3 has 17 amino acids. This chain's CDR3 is CASSPSGRTATNEKLFF. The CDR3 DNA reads TGTGCCAGCAGCCCATCGGGGAGGACTGCAACTAATGAAAAACTGTTTTTT.

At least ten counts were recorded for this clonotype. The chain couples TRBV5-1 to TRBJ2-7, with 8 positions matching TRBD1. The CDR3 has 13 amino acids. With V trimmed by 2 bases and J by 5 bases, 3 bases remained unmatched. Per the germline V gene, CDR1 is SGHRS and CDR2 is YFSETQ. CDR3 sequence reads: CASSFRTGNEQYF. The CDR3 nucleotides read TGCGCCAGCAGCTTCCGGACAGGGAACGAGCAGTACTTC. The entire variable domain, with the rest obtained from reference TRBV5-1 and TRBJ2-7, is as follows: KAGVTQTPRYLIKTRGQQVTLSCSPISGHRSVSWYQQTPGQGLQFLFEYFSETQRNKGNFPGRFSGRQFSNSRSEMNVSTLELGDSALYLCASSFRTGNEQYFGPGTRLTVT.

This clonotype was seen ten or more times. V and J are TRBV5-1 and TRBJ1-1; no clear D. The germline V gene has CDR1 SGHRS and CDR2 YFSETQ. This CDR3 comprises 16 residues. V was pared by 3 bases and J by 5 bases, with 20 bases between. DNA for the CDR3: TGCGCCAGCAGCTACCCGGGAGCCGGCTTGGGGACTGAAGCTTTCTTT. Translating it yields CASSYPGAGLGTEAFF. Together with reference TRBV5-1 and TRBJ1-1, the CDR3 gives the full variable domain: KAGVTQTPRYLIKTRGQQVTLSCSPISGHRSVSWYQQTPGQGLQFLFEYFSETQRNKGNFPGRFSGRQFSNSRSEMNVSTLELGDSALYLCASSYPGAGLGTEAFFGQGTRLTVV.

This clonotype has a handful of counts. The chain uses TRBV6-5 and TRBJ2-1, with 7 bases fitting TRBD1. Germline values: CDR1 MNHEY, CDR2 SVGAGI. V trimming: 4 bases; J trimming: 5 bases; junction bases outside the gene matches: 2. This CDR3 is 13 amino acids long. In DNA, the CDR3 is TGTGCCAGCAGTTGGGACAGCCACAATGAGCAGTTCTTC. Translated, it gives CASSWDSHNEQFF.

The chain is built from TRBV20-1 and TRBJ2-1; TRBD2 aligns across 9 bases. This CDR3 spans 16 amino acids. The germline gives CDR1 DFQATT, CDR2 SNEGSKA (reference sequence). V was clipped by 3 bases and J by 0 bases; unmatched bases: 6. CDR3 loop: CSASPTTSGSYNEQFF. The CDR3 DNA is TGCAGTGCTAGCCCGACGACTAGCGGCTCCTACAATGAGCAGTTCTTC.

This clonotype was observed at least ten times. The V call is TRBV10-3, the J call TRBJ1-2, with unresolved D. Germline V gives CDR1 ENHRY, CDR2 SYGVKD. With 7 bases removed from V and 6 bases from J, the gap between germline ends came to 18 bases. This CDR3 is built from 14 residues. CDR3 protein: CAITPGRNVDGYTF. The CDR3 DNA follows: TGTGCCATCACTCCCGGACGAAACGTGGATGGCTACACCTTC.

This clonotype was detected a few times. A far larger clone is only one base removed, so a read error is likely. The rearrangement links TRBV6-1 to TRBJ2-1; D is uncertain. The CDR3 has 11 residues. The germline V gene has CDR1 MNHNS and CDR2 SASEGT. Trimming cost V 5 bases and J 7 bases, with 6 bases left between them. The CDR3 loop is CASSHLNEQFF. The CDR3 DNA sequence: TGTGCCAGCAGTCACCTTAATGAGCAGTTCTTC.

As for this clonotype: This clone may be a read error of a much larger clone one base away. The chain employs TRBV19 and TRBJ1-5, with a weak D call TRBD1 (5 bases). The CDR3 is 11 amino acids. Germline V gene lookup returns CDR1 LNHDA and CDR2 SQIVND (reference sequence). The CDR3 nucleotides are TGTGCCTGTAGTAGGCAGGGGCCCCAGCATTTT. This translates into CACSRQGPQHF.